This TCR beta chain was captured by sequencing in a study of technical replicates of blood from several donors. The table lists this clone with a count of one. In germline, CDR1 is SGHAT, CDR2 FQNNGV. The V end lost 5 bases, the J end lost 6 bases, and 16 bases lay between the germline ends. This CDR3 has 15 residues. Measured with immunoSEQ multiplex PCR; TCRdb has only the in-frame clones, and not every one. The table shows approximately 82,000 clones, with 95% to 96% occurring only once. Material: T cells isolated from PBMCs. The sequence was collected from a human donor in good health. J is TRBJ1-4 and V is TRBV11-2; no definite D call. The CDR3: CASSPLTDYHEKLFF. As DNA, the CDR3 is TGTGCCAGCAGCCCCCTCACGGACTACCATGAAAAACTGTTTTTT.